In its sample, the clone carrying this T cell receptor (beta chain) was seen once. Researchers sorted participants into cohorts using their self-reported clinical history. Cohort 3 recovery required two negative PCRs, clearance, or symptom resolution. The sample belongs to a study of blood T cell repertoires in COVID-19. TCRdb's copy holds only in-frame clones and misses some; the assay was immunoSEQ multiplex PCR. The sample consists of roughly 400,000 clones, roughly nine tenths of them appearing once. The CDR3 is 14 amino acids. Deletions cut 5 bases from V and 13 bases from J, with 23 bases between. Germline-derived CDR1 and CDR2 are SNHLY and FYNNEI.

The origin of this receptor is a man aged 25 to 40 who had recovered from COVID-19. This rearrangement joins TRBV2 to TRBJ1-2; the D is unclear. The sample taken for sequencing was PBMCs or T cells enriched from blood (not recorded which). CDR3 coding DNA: TGTGCCAGCAGTCGCGGCGGTTACTCCGGCACTATCACCTTC. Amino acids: CASSRGGYSGTITF.